This paragraph reports one T cell receptor beta chain. There is no known antigen for this receptor. No base quality values were provided; no much bigger clone lies one nucleotide off. Relative to germline, V is 9 bases shorter and J is 6 bases shorter, with 30 bases between their ends. The cysteine opens and the phenylalanine closes a CDR3 of 19 amino acids. The entry retains the CDR3 DNA only, 57 bases that are in frame from base 1. Sequences LNHDA (CDR1) and SQIVND (CDR2) are obtained from the germline V gene (reference sequence). This entry belongs to a study of blood T cell repertoires in COVID-19 (dated by TCRdb to 2019 to 2021). For the study in its entirety: Collaborator samples came from the United States, Italy and Spain and covered acute and convalescent phases of COVID-19. The prospective study material was composed of cDNA or gDNA derived from T cells, B-cell-depleted T cells, or PBMCs. Deeply sampled blood TCRbeta repertoires from subjects exposed to, actively infected with, or recovered from COVID-19 were included in the dataset. The repertoires were released in a freely available public database intended as a resource for research on the immune response to SARS-CoV-2. Samples were obtained from the ongoing ImmuneRACE study (first 160 participants) and from some 1,300 subjects provided by 6 global collaborators. Nearly every sample came with metadata listing a de-identified subject ID, COVID-19 status, age in years and sex. Where HLA class I and class II types were available, the types were taken from metadata supplied by the sample provider, not from assay-based typing. Findings and caveats that apply to the study as a whole: The amount of clinical and demographic metadata varied by source and participant and was provided uncurated.

The immunoSEQ Assay, a bias-controlled multiplex PCR, was used to amplify TCRbeta CDR3 regions from genomic DNA. Processing in the source paper ran as follows. Nucleated cell counts per sample were estimated from amplification of reference gene primers within the assay. Sequence reads were collapsed and filtered to measure the absolute abundance of every unique TCRbeta CDR3 rearrangement. For each sample, productive Simpson clonality was calculated by taking the square root of Simpson's diversity index across productive rearrangements. The source is immuneACCESS, and TCRdb retained only in-frame sequences with V and J called. Part of the clones is not carried over; for the studies checked, unresolved V genes explain less than half of this, and the remainder is unexplained. V and J calls plus clone size are reproduced from that table; the DNA served to infer D and trimming. Here the sample has 55,000 to 85,000 clones; approximately 83% occur a single time. The leading ten clones occupy 9.5% to 15% of the sample.

Whole blood was collected in K2EDTA tubes by collaborating institutions according to the institutions' own protocols. For TCRbeta analysis, collaborators shipped samples in one of three forms: frozen whole blood, isolated PBMCs, or DNA extracted from either of those sample types. This clonotype was obtained from a human donor in a cohort sampled during active COVID-19. This chain joins TRBV19 to TRBJ1-6; perhaps TRBD1 is the D gene, with 5 bases matching. Material: peripheral blood. The DNA reads as follows: TGTGCCAGACCGTTCGGGGGACGCTGGCCTATATATGGTAATTCACCCCTCCACTTT. Its protein product is CARPFGGRWPIYGNSPLHF.